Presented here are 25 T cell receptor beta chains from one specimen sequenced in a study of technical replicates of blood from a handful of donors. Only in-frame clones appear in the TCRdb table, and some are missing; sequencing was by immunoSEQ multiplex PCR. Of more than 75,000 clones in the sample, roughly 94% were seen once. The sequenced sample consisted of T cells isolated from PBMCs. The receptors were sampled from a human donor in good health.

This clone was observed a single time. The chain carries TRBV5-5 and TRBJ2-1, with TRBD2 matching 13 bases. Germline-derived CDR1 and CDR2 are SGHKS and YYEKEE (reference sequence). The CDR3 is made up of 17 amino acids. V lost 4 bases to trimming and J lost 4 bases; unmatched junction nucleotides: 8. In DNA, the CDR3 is TGTGCCAGCAGCCTTAGACTAGCGGGAGGAGGGTACAATGAGCAGTTCTTC. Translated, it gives CASSLRLAGGGYNEQFF.

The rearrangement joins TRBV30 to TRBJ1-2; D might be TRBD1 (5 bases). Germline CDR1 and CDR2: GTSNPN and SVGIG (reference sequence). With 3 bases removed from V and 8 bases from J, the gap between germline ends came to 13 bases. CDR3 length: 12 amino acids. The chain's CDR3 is CAWRDRSGGYTF. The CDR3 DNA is TGTGCCTGGAGAGACAGATCAGGAGGCTACACCTTC.

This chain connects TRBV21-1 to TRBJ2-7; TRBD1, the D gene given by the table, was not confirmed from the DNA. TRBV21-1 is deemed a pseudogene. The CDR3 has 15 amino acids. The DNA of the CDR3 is TGTGCCAGCAACTTAGGGACAGAAAATTCCTACGAGCAGTACTTC. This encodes CASNLGTENSYEQYF.

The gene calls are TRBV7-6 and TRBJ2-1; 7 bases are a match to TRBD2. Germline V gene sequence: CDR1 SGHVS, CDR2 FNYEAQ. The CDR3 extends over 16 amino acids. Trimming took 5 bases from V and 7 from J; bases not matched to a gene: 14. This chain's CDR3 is CASSPFRVGGFNEQFF. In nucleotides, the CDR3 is TGTGCCAGCAGCCCATTTAGGGTGGGAGGGTTTAATGAGCAGTTCTTC.

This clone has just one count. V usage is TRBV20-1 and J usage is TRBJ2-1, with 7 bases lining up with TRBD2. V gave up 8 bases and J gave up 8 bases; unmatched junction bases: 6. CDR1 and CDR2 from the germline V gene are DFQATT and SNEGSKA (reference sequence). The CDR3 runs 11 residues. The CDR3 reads CSTGLRDEQFF. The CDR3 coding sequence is TGCAGTACGGGACTACGGGATGAGCAGTTCTTC.

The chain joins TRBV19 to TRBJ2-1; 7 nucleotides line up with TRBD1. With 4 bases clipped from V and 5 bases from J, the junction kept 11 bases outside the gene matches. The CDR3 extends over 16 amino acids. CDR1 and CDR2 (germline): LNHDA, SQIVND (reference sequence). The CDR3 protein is CASSKTWGTADNEQFF. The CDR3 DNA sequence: TGTGCCAGTAGTAAGACATGGGGGACAGCCGACAATGAGCAGTTCTTC.

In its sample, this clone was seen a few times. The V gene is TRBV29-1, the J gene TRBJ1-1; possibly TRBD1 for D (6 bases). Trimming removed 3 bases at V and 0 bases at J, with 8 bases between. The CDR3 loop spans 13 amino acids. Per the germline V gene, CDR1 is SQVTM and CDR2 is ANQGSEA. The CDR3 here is CSVDQGMNTEAFF. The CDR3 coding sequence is TGCAGCGTTGACCAGGGGATGAACACTGAAGCTTTCTTT.

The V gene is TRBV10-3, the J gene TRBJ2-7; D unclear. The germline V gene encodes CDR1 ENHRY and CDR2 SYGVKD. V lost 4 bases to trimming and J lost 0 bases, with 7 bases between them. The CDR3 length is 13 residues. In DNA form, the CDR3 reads TGTGCCATCAGTGGCACAGACTCCTACGAGCAGTACTTC. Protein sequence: CAISGTDSYEQYF.

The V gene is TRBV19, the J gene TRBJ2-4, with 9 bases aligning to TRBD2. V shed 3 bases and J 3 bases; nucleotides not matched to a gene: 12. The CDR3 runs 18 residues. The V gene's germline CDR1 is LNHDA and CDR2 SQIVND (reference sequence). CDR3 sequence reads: CASSIVASGALGKNIQYF. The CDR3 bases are TGTGCCAGTAGTATCGTCGCTAGCGGGGCTTTAGGCAAAAACATTCAGTACTTC.

The CDR3 region has the DNA TGTGCCAGCAGTACGACAGAGTATAGCAATCAGCCCCAGCATTTT. It specifies CASSTTEYSNQPQHF. The chain employs TRBV6-6 and TRBJ1-5; maybe TRBD1 (5 bases). Between the trimmed V and J ends, which lost 5 bases and 0 bases, there was a span of 11 bases. This CDR3 is 15 amino acids long. CDR1 is MNHNY, CDR2 SVGAGI, per germline (reference sequence).

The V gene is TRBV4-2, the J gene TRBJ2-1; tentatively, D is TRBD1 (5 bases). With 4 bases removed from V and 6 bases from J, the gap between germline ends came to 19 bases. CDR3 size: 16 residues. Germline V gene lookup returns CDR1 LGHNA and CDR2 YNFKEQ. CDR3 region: CASSRSGWGTSNEQFF. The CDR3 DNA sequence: TGTGCCAGCAGCCGGTCAGGCTGGGGCACCTCCAATGAGCAGTTCTTC.

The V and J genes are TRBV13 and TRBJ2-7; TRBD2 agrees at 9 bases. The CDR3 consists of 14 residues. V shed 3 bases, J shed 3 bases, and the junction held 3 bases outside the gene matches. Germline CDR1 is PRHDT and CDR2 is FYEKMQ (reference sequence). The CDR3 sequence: CASSLTSGRYEQYF. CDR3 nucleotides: TGTGCCAGCAGCTTGACTAGCGGCCGCTACGAGCAGTACTTC.

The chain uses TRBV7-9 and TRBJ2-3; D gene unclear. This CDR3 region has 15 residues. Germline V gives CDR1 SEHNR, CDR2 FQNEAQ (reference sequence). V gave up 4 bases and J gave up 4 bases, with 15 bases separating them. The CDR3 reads CASSSPTNSADTQYF. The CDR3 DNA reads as TGTGCCAGCAGCTCGCCAACTAATTCGGCAGATACGCAGTATTTT.

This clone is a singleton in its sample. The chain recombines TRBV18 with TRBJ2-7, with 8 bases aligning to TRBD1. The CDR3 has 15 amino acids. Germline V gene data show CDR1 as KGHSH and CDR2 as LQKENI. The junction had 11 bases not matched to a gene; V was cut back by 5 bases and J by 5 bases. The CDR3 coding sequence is TGTGCCAGCTCAAAAAACAAACAGGGGGGTGACGAGCAGTACTTC. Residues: CASSKNKQGGDEQYF.

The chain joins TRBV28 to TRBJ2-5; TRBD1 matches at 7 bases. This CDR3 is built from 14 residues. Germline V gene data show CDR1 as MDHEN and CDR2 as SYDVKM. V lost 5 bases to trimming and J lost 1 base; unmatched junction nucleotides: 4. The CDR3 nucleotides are TGTGCCAGCAGTAAAGACAGGGCCCAAGAGACCCAGTACTTC. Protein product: CASSKDRAQETQYF.

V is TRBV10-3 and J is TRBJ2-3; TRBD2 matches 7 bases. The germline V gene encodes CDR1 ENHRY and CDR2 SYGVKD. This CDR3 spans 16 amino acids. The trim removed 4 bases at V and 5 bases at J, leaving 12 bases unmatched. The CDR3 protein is CAISGPPSGGGDTQYF. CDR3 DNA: TGTGCCATCAGTGGACCCCCTTCGGGAGGAGGAGATACGCAGTATTTT.

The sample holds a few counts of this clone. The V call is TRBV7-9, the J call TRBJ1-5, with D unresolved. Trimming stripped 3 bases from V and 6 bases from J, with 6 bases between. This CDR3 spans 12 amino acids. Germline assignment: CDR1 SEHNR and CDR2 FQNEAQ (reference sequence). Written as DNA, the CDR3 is TGTGCCAGCAGCTTCGGTTCTCAGCCCCAGCATTTT. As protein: CASSFGSQPQHF.

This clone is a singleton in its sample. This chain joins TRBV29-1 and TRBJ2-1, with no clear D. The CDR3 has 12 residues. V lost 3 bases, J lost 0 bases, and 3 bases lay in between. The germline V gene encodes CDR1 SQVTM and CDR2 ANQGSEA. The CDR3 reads CSVERSYNEQFF. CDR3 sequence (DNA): TGCAGCGTTGAGCGCTCCTACAATGAGCAGTTCTTC.

CDR3 sequence reads: CASSQVFREGTQYF. The CDR3 nucleotides are TGCGCCAGCAGCCAAGTTTTCAGGGAGGGGACCCAGTACTTC. This chain joins TRBV4-1 and TRBJ2-5; 7 bases agree with TRBD2. Germline CDR1 is MGHRA and CDR2 is YSYEKL. The CDR3 runs 14 residues. With V trimmed by 1 base and J by 7 bases, 6 bases remained unmatched.

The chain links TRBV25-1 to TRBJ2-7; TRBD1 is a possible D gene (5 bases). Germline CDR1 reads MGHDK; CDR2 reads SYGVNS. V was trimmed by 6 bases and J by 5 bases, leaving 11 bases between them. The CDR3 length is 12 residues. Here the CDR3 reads CASSSGFNEQYF. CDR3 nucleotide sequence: TGTGCCAGCAGCTCAGGGTTTAACGAGCAGTACTTC.

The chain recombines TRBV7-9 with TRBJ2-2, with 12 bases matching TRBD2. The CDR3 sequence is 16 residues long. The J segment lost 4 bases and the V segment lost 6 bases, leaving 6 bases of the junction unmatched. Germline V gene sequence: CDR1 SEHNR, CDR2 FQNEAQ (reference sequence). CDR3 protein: CASSSSGRGSTGELFF. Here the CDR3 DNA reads TGTGCCAGCAGTTCTAGCGGGAGGGGGAGCACCGGGGAGCTGTTTTTT.

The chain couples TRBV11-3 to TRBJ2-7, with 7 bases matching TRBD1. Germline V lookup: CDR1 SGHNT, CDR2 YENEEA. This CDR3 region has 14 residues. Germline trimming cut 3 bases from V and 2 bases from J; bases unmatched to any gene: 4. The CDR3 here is CASSLFGTAYEQYF. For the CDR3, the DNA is TGTGCCAGCAGCTTGTTCGGGACAGCCTACGAGCAGTACTTC.

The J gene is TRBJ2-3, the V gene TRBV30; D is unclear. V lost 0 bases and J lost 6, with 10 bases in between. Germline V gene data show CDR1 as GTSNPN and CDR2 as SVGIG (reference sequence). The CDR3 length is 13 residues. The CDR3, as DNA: TGTGCCTGGAGTGTACTTCATATGGATACGCAGTATTTT. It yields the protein CAWSVLHMDTQYF.

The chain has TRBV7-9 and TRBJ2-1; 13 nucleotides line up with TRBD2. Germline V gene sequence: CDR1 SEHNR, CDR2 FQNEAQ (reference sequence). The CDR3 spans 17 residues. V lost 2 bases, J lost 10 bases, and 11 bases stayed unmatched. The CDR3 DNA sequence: TGTGCCAGCAGCTTAACTCTAGGGGGGACTAGCGGGAACGAGCAGTTCTTC. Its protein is CASSLTLGGTSGNEQFF.

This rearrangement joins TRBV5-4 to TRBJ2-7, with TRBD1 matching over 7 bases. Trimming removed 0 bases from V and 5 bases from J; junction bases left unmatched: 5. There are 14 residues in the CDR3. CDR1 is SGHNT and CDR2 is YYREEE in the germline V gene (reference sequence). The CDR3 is CASSLDRGLNEQYF. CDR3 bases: TGTGCCAGCAGCTTGGACAGGGGTCTCAACGAGCAGTACTTC.